This T cell receptor beta chain is drawn from a study of cytomegalovirus exposure and HLA in healthy donors. Study overall: Among around 200 million T cells, an earlier analysis found approximately 110 million unique TCR beta sequences. Overall study results and limits: Some TCR beta chains (around 180 of them) were listed as cytomegalovirus-associated. HLA allele associations emerged for around 15,000 TCR beta sequences in a later analysis, at 0.05 false discovery rate. In an earlier analysis, productive rearrangement rates for most beta V segments clustered near 87% or 30%.

With respect to this clone: The target antigen is unknown.

A multiplex PCR was run with 60 Vbeta primers and 13 Jbeta primers. Generated by immunoSEQ multiplex PCR, the TCRdb table keeps only in-frame clones and is missing some. The sample lists about 160,000 clones; about 77% were seen once. The sequence was obtained from a woman in her thirties or forties in good health and CMV-seropositive. The sequenced sample was PBMCs.

CDR3 amino acids: CATSRGQGGYEQYF. The DNA of the CDR3 is TGTGCCACCAGCAGAGGACAGGGCGGATACGAGCAGTACTTC. The rearrangement joins TRBV15 to TRBJ2-7, with 7 bases matching TRBD1. The V gene's germline CDR1 is LNHNV and CDR2 YYDKDF (reference sequence). V lost 1 base and J lost 4; bases outside the gene matches: 4. CDR3 size: 14 residues. Full variable domain (outside the CDR3, taken from reference TRBV15 and TRBJ2-7): DAMVIQNPRYQVTQFGKPVTLSCSQTLNHNVMYWYQQKSSQAPKLLFHYYDKDFNNEADTPDNFQSRRPNTSFCFLDIRSPGLGDTAMYLCATSRGQGGYEQYFGPGTRLTVT.